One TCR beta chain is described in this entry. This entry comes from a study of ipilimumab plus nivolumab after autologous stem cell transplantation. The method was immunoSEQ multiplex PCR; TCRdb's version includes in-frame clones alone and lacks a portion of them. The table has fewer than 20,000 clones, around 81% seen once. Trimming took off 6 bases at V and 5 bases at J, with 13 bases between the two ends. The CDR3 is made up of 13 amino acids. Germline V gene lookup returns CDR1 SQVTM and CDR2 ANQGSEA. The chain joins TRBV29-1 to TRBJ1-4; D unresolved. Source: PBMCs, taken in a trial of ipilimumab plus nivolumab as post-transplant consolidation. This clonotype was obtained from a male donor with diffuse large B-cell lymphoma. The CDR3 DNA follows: TGCAGCGTCCACAGTCGCCGAAATGAAAAACTGTTTTTT. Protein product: CSVHSRRNEKLFF.